Each of the 27 T cell receptor beta chains below was sequenced from the same sample in a study of beta chain features in type 1 diabetes. Study-level findings and limits: Shorter TCRB CDR3s, moderately but significantly so, marked every one of the four CD4+ subsets in Type 1 diabetes patients.

Expressed TCRB transcripts were sequenced after all isolated RNA was converted to cDNA. Data came from immunoSEQ multiplex PCR; TCRdb stores just in-frame clones and leaves some out. Among over 150,000 clones listed, about a tenth were seen once. No antigen is known for these receptors. The sequencing sample was made of central memory CD4+ T cells from blood. Receptor source: a man aged 25 to 40 with type 1 diabetes.

This chain links TRBV5-4 with TRBJ2-5; 11 nucleotides line up with TRBD2. Trimming took 4 bases from V and 5 from J; bases not matched to a gene: 4. The CDR3 runs 14 residues. Germline V lookup: CDR1 SGHNT, CDR2 YYREEE (reference sequence). The CDR3 DNA is TGTGCCAGCAGCCCCCGGACTAGCGGGGAGACCCAGTACTTC. Its protein product is CASSPRTSGETQYF.

This clone was seen only a few times. The J gene is TRBJ1-1, the V gene TRBV6-5; unclear D gene. From germline, CDR1 is MNHEY and CDR2 SVGAGI. Between the trimmed V and J ends, which lost 5 bases and 8 bases, there was a span of 12 bases. CDR3 size: 12 residues. Written as DNA, the CDR3 is TGTGCCAGCAGTCGAGCGGAAGGGGAAGCTTTCTTT. Protein sequence: CASSRAEGEAFF.

The chain has TRBV6-1 and TRBJ2-4; TRBD2 matches 7 bases. V lost 10 bases, J lost 7 bases, and 16 bases stayed unmatched. Germline CDR1 and CDR2: MNHNS and SASEGT. The CDR3 runs 15 residues. The CDR3 region has the DNA TGTGCCATATCCGCCGGGGGGTTACTAGCGAACATTCAGTACTTC. Translation gives CAISAGGLLANIQYF.

The rearrangement joins TRBV18 to TRBJ1-1, with a weak D call TRBD1 (6 bases). The CDR3 has 13 amino acids. The germline V gene has CDR1 KGHSH and CDR2 LQKENI. The V end lost 4 bases, the J end lost 8 bases, and 14 bases lay between the germline ends. The CDR3 DNA is TGTGCCAGCTCACGATACCCCGGGACAGAAGCTTTCTTT. Translation: CASSRYPGTEAFF. Full variable domain (missing parts from reference TRBV18 and TRBJ1-1): NAGVMQNPRHLVRRRGQEARLRCSPMKGHSHVYWYRQLPEEGLKFMVYLQKENIIDESGMPKERFSAEFPKEGPSILRIQQVVRGDSAAYFCASSRYPGTEAFFGQGTRLTVV.

The chain couples TRBV4-1 to TRBJ1-5, with unresolved D. Trimming pared 3 bases from V and 4 bases from J, leaving 10 bases between. CDR1 is MGHRA, CDR2 YSYEKL, per germline. The CDR3 totals 14 residues. CDR3 DNA sequence: TGCGCCAGCAGCCAGCAGGTAGTAAATCAGCCCCAGCATTTT. Protein sequence: CASSQQVVNQPQHF.

In its sample, this clone was seen a few times. The chain links TRBV19 to TRBJ2-2; D not certain. Trimming shortened V by 6 bases and J by 6 bases, and 11 bases separated the two germline ends. The germline gives CDR1 LNHDA, CDR2 SQIVND (reference sequence). This CDR3 spans 13 amino acids. The CDR3 sequence: CASSVNRAGELFF. CDR3 sequence (DNA): TGTGCCAGTAGCGTAAATCGGGCCGGGGAGCTGTTTTTT.

The chain links TRBV28 to TRBJ2-1; 8 nucleotides line up with TRBD2. The CDR3 is made up of 15 amino acids. CDR1 MDHEN and CDR2 SYDVKM come from the germline V gene. With 7 bases clipped from V and 3 bases from J, the junction kept 8 bases outside the gene matches. The CDR3 DNA follows: TGTGCCAGCATTCGAGCGGGAGCCAACTACAATGAGCAGTTCTTC. It is translated as CASIRAGANYNEQFF.

For this clone: In this CDR3 the conserved last residue, phenylalanine or tryptophan, is missing, so a read error is likely. The DNA is omitted, as the CDR3 cannot be located on it reliably, and the CDR3 follows TCRdb's listing. The J gene is TRBJ1-4, the V gene TRBV10-2; no check of the table's D call, TRBD1, against the DNA was made. The CDR3 has 12 residues if both end residues are counted. From germline, CDR1 is WSHSY and CDR2 SAAADI. The CDR3 loop reads CASTKTEDSTEG.

In its sample, this clone was seen a few times. This sequence joins TRBV4-2 and TRBJ2-5, with D unresolved. Trimming cost V 1 base and J 2 bases, with 8 bases left between them. There are 14 residues in the CDR3. Looked up from germline, CDR1 is LGHNA and CDR2 is YNFKEQ. CDR3 loop: CASSQAAQQETQYF. In nucleotides, the CDR3 is TGTGCCAGCAGCCAAGCCGCACAGCAAGAGACCCAGTACTTC.

This clone has just a few counts. The chain recombines TRBV10-3 with TRBJ2-7; TRBD2 agrees at 11 bases. Trimming at V came to 6 bases and at J to 2 bases, leaving 6 bases not matched to a gene. This CDR3 comprises 15 residues. CDR1 and CDR2 (germline): ENHRY, SYGVKD. The CDR3 nucleotides read TGTGCCATCAGCCTCACTAGCGGGAGTCCCTACGAGCAGTACTTC. Translated: CAISLTSGSPYEQYF.

This clone has just a few counts. The J gene is TRBJ2-5, the V gene TRBV5-1; 10 bases map to TRBD2. This CDR3 is 15 amino acids long. Germline-derived CDR1 and CDR2 are SGHRS and YFSETQ. With 4 bases clipped from V and 3 bases from J, the junction kept 6 bases outside the gene matches. The CDR3 bases are TGCGCCAGCAGCCCCCGGACTAGCGGAGAAGAGACCCAGTACTTC. Amino acids: CASSPRTSGEETQYF.

The sample holds a few counts of this clone. The rearrangement joins TRBV7-2 to TRBJ2-7, with TRBD1 matching 7 bases. The CDR3 runs to 15 residues. Trimming cost V 7 bases and J 3 bases; bases outside gene matches: 12. Germline V gives CDR1 SGHTA, CDR2 FQGNSA. The CDR3 loop is CASKTTGQSYYEQYF. The CDR3 DNA sequence: TGTGCCAGCAAGACGACGGGACAGAGTTACTACGAGCAGTACTTC.

This clone was seen a handful of times. The chain carries TRBV28 and TRBJ2-5; a possible D gene is TRBD1 (5 bases). The CDR3 contains 13 residues. V was trimmed by 6 bases and J by 2 bases, leaving 10 bases between them. Germline lookup yields CDR1 MDHEN and CDR2 SYDVKM. CDR3 amino acids: CASRPQGQETQYF. The DNA of the CDR3 is TGTGCCAGCAGGCCCCAGGGTCAAGAGACCCAGTACTTC. Supplemented by reference TRBV28 and TRBJ2-5, the full variable domain reads DVKVTQSSRYLVKRTGEKVFLECVQDMDHENMFWYRQDPGLGLRLIYFSYDVKMKEKGDIPEGYSVSREKKERFSLILESASTNQTSMYLCASRPQGQETQYFGPGTRLLVL.

The V gene is TRBV27, the J gene TRBJ2-3, with D possibly TRBD2 on 5 matching bases. Trimming left V 6 bases short and J 2 bases short, with 15 bases between. Germline CDR1 is MNHEY and CDR2 is SMNVEV (reference sequence). The CDR3 has 15 amino acids. The CDR3 loop reads CASSRPGGNTDTQYF. Here the CDR3 DNA reads TGTGCCAGCAGCCGACCTGGAGGAAACACAGATACGCAGTATTTT.

This clone has only one observation. The chain combines TRBV2 with TRBJ2-7, with D possibly TRBD1 on 6 matching bases. Germline CDR1 SNHLY, CDR2 FYNNEI. The CDR3 contains 12 residues. V was cut by 7 bases and J by 4 bases, with 11 bases left in between. DNA for the CDR3: TGTGCCAGCATGAGGGGACAATACGAGCAGTACTTC. As protein: CASMRGQYEQYF. The variable domain in full, with the rest retrieved from reference TRBV2 and TRBJ2-7, is EPEVTQTPSHQVTQMGQEVILRCVPISNHLYFYWYRQILGQKVEFLVSFYNNEISEKSEIFDDQFSVERPDGSNFTLKIRSTKLEDSAMYFCASMRGQYEQYFGPGTRLTVT.

The CDR3 DNA reads TGTGCCAGCTCACCCGGAGCGGGAGATAATGAGCAGTTCTTC. Its translation: CASSPGAGDNEQFF. The chain carries TRBV18 and TRBJ2-1; 8 bases are a match to TRBD2. The germline V gene has CDR1 KGHSH and CDR2 LQKENI. CDR3 length: 14 amino acids. The V segment lost 3 bases and the J segment 7 bases; nucleotides outside the gene matches: 5. Filled out from reference TRBV18 and TRBJ2-1, the complete variable domain reads NAGVMQNPRHLVRRRGQEARLRCSPMKGHSHVYWYRQLPEEGLKFMVYLQKENIIDESGMPKERFSAEFPKEGPSILRIQQVVRGDSAAYFCASSPGAGDNEQFFGPGTRLTVL.

This clone was counted between two and nine times. The J gene is TRBJ2-2, the V gene TRBV5-1; a possible D gene is TRBD2 (5 bases). The CDR3 runs to 15 residues. CDR1 SGHRS and CDR2 YFSETQ come from the germline V gene. Trimming stripped 3 bases from V and 3 bases from J, with 12 bases between. The CDR3, as DNA: TGCGCCAGCAGCTGGGAGACCACCTACACCGGGGAGCTGTTTTTT. This encodes CASSWETTYTGELFF.

This clone has just a few counts. The chain has TRBV11-2 and TRBJ1-1, with D perhaps matching TRBD1 (5 bases). The CDR3 runs 14 residues. Germline loops: CDR1 SGHAT, CDR2 FQNNGV. V lost 6 bases, J lost 6 bases, and 17 bases lay in between. The CDR3 DNA reads as TGTGCCAGCAGTTACAACTCCGGGACTCCTGAAGCTTTCTTT. Its protein is CASSYNSGTPEAFF.

There are a few counts of this clone. V gene TRBV2 combines with J gene TRBJ2-7, with TRBD2 identical over 10 bases. In germline, CDR1 is SNHLY, CDR2 FYNNEI. The CDR3 has 14 residues. The trim removed 5 bases at V and 5 bases at J, leaving 6 bases unmatched. Here the CDR3 reads CASSLAGEPDEQYF. CDR3 in DNA: TGTGCCAGCAGTCTAGCGGGAGAGCCCGACGAGCAGTACTTC. Based on the CDR3 plus reference TRBV2 and TRBJ2-7, the full variable domain is EPEVTQTPSHQVTQMGQEVILRCVPISNHLYFYWYRQILGQKVEFLVSFYNNEISEKSEIFDDQFSVERPDGSNFTLKIRSTKLEDSAMYFCASSLAGEPDEQYFGPGTRLTVT.

The chain is built from TRBV5-1 and TRBJ2-3; 8 nucleotides line up with TRBD1. Germline V lookup: CDR1 SGHRS, CDR2 YFSETQ. V shed 4 bases, J shed 0 bases, and the junction held 4 bases outside the gene matches. The CDR3 runs to 15 residues. The chain's CDR3 is CASSGGQVSTDTQYF. CDR3 in DNA: TGCGCCAGCAGCGGGGGACAGGTTAGCACAGATACGCAGTATTTT.

This clone occurred a few times. This CDR3 is also generated by other DNA sequences in the sample. The chain uses TRBV7-2 and TRBJ1-2, with 10 bases identical to TRBD1. V lost 5 bases and J lost 2; bases outside the gene matches: 2. CDR3 length: 14 amino acids. In germline, CDR1 is SGHTA, CDR2 FQGNSA. The CDR3: CASSPGQGNYGYTF. CDR3 nucleotide sequence: TGTGCCAGCAGCCCGGGACAGGGGAACTATGGCTACACCTTC.

The chain joins TRBV9 to TRBJ2-7; D is ambiguous. CDR3 length equals 13 residues. The V gene lost 0 bases and the J gene lost 2 bases, with 6 bases spanning the gap. Germline V gene data show CDR1 as SGDLS and CDR2 as YYNGEE. The CDR3 sequence is CASSVASTYEQYF. The DNA of the CDR3 is TGTGCCAGCAGCGTAGCCAGTACCTACGAGCAGTACTTC.

This sequence joins TRBV9 and TRBJ1-3; no definite D call. The CDR3 consists of 14 residues. The V end was cut by 3 bases, the J end by 0 bases, with 7 bases between. Germline loops: CDR1 SGDLS, CDR2 YYNGEE. The CDR3 reads CASSAGNSGNTIYF. The CDR3 DNA reads TGTGCCAGCAGCGCGGGAAACTCTGGAAACACCATATATTTT.

The chain employs TRBV7-9 and TRBJ2-7; a possible D gene is TRBD2 (5 bases). Trimming stripped 4 bases from V and 0 bases from J, with 16 bases between. Germline-derived CDR1 and CDR2 are SEHNR and FQNEAQ (reference sequence). This CDR3 comprises 16 residues. CDR3 amino acids: CASSSVRGSDSYEQYF. Here the CDR3 DNA reads TGTGCCAGCAGCTCGGTTCGGGGAAGTGACTCCTACGAGCAGTACTTC. Full variable domain (outside the CDR3, taken from reference TRBV7-9 and TRBJ2-7): DTGVSQNPRHKITKRGQNVTFRCDPISEHNRLYWYRQTLGQGPEFLTYFQNEAQLEKSRLLSDRFSAERPKGSFSTLEIQRTEQGDSAMYLCASSSVRGSDSYEQYFGPGTRLTVT.

The sample holds a few counts of this clone. J is TRBJ2-5 and V is TRBV2, with unresolved D. V was trimmed by 3 bases and J by 5 bases, leaving 10 bases between them. The CDR3 loop spans 13 amino acids. CDR1 SNHLY and CDR2 FYNNEI come from the germline V gene. In nucleotides, the CDR3 is TGTGCCAGCAGTGAGGCCGCCCCGGAGACCCAGTACTTC. This gives the protein CASSEAAPETQYF.

The CDR3 loop reads CASSPEDTQYF. CDR3 in DNA: TGTGCCAGCTCACCGGAGGATACGCAGTATTTT. V gene TRBV18 combines with J gene TRBJ2-3; no clear D gene. V dropped 3 bases and J dropped 6 bases, with 4 bases sitting between them. Germline CDR1 is KGHSH and CDR2 is LQKENI. This CDR3 region has 11 residues.

A few counts support this clone. The V and J genes are TRBV7-9 and TRBJ2-4, with D possibly TRBD2 on 5 matching bases. This CDR3 is built from 16 residues. The V and J ends lost 1 base and 2 bases respectively, with 12 bases between them. Per germline, CDR1 SEHNR and CDR2 FQNEAQ (reference sequence). The CDR3 region is CASSLGAGVTKNIQYF. CDR3 bases: TGTGCCAGCAGCTTAGGAGCCGGGGTGACCAAAAACATTCAGTACTTC.